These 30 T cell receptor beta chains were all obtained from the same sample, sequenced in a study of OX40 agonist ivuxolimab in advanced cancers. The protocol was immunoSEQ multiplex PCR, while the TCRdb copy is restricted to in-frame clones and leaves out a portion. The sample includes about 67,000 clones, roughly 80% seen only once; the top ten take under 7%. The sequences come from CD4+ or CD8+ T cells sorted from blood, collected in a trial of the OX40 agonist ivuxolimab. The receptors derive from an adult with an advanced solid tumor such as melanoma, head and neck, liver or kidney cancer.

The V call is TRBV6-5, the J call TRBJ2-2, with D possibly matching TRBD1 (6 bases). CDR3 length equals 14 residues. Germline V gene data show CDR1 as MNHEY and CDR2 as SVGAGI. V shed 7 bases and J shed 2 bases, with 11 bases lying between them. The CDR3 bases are TGTGCCAGCAAAGGGGGTCAAAACACCGGGGAGCTGTTTTTT. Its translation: CASKGGQNTGELFF.

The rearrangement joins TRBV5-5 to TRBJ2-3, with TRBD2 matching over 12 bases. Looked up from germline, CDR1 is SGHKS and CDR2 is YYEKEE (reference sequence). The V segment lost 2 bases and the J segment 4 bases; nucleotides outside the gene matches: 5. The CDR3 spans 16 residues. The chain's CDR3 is CASSLGLAGLADTQYF. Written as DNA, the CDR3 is TGTGCCAGCAGCTTAGGACTAGCGGGACTTGCAGATACGCAGTATTTT.

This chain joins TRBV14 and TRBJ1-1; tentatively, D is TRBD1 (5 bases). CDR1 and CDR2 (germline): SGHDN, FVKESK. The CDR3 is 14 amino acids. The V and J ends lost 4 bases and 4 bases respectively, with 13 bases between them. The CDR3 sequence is CASSPSPQGTEAFF. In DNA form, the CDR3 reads TGTGCCAGCAGCCCCTCCCCCCAGGGCACTGAAGCTTTCTTT. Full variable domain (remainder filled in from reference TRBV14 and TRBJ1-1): EAGVTQFPSHSVIEKGQTVTLRCDPISGHDNLYWYRRVMGKEIKFLLHFVKESKQDESGMPNNRFLAERTGGTYSTLKVQPAELEDSGVYFCASSPSPQGTEAFFGQGTRLTVV.

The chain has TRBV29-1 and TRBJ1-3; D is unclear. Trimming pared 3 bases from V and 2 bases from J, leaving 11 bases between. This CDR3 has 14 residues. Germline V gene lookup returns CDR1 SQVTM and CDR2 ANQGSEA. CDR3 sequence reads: CSVEEGNTGNTIYF. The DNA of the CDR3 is TGCAGCGTTGAGGAGGGTAATACTGGAAACACCATATATTTT.

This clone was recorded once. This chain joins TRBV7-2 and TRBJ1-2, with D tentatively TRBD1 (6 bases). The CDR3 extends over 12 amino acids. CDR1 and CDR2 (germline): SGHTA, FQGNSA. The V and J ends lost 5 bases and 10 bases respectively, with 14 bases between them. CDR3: CASSLTGIDYTF. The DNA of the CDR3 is TGTGCCAGCAGCCTGACAGGAATTGACTACACCTTC. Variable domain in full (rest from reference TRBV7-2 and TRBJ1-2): GAGVSQSPSNKVTEKGKDVELRCDPISGHTALYWYRQSLGQGLEFLIYFQGNSAPDKSGLPSDRFSAERTGGSVSTLTIQRTQQEDSAVYLCASSLTGIDYTFGSGTRLTVV.

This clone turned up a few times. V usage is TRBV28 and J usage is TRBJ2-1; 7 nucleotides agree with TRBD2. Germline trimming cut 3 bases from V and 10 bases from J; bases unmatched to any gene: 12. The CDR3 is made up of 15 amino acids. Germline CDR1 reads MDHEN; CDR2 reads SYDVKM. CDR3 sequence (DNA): TGTGCCAGCAGTTTGAGCGGGACCTTACGCAAGGAGCAGTTCTTC. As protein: CASSLSGTLRKEQFF.

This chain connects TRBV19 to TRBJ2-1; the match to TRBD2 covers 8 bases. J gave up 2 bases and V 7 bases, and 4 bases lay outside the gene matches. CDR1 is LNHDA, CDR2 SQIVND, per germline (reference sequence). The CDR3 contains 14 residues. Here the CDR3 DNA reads TGTGCCAGTACCACTAGCGGAGCCTACAATGAGCAGTTCTTC. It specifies CASTTSGAYNEQFF.

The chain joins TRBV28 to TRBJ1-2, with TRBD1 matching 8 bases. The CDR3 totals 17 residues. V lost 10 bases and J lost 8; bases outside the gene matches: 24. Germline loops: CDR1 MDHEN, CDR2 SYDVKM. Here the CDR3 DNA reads TGTGCCACCCGGGACCGTGGACAGGGCGTTGTGCCGGGGGGCTACACCTTC. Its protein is CATRDRGQGVVPGGYTF.

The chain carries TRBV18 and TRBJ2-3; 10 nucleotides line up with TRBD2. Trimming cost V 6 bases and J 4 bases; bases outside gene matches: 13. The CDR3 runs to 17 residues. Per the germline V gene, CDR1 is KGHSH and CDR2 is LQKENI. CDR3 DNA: TGTGCCAGCTCGCCAATCCCTAGCGGGGGACCGTCAGATACGCAGTATTTT. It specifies CASSPIPSGGPSDTQYF. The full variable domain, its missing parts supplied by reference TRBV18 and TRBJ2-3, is NAGVMQNPRHLVRRRGQEARLRCSPMKGHSHVYWYRQLPEEGLKFMVYLQKENIIDESGMPKERFSAEFPKEGPSILRIQQVVRGDSAAYFCASSPIPSGGPSDTQYFGPGTRLTVL.

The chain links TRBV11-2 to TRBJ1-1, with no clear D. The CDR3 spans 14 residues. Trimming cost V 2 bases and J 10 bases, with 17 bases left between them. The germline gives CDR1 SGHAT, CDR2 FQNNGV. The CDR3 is CASSLSFETRVAFF. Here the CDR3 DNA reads TGTGCCAGCAGCTTATCGTTTGAGACGAGAGTAGCTTTCTTT.

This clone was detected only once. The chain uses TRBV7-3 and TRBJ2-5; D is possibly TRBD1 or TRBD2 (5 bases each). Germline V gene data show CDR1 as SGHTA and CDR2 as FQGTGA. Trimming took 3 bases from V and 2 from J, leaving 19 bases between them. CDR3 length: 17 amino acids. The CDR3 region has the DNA TGTGCCAGCAGCTTGCTCGGCGGGCAGGGCGGACAAGAGACCCAGTACTTC. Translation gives CASSLLGGQGGQETQYF.

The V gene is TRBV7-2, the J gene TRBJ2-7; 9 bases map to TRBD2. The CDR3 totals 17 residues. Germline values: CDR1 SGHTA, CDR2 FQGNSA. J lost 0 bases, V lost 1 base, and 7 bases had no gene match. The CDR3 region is CASSLGPSGGSSYEQYF. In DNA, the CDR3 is TGTGCCAGCAGCTTAGGGCCGAGCGGGGGGAGCTCCTACGAGCAGTACTTC.

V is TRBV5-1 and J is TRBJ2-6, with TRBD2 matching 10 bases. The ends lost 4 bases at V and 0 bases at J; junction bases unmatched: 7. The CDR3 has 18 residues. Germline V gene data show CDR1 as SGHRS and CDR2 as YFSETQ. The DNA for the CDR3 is TGCGCCAGCAGCGAGTGGACTAGCGGAAGCTCTGGGGCCAACGTCCTGACTTTC. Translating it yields CASSEWTSGSSGANVLTF.

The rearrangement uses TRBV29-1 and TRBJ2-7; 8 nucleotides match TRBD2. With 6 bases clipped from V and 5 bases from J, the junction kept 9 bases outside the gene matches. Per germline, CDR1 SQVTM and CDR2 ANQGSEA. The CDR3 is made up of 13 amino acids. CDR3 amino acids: CSVRGRGGHEQYF. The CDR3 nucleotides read TGCAGCGTACGAGGCCGGGGGGGCCACGAGCAGTACTTC.

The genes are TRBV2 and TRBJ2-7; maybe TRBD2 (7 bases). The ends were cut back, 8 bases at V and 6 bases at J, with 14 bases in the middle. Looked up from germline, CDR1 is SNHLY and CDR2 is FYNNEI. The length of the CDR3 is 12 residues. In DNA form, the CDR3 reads TGTGCCAGCGGGGGGGCCAGGGGCGAGCAGTACTTC. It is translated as CASGGARGEQYF.

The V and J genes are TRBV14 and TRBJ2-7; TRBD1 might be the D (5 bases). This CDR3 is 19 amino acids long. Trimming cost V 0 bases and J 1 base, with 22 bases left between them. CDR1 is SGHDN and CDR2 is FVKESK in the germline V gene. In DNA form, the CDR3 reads TGTGCCAGCAGCCAAGATAGAGACAGAGAAGATCGAGCGTCCTACGAGCAGTACGTC. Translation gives CASSQDRDREDRASYEQYV.

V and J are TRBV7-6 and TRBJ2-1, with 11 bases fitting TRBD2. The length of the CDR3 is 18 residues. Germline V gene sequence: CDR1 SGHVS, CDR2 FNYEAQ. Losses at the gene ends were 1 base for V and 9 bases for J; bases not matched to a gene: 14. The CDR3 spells CASSLVLLLAGGPGEQFF. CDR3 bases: TGTGCCAGCAGCTTAGTCTTGTTGTTAGCGGGGGGGCCCGGTGAGCAGTTCTTC.

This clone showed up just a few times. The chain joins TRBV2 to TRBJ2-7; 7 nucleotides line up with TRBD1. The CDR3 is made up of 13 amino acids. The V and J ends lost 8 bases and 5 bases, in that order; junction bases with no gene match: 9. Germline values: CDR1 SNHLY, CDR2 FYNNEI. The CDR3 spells CASHPDRADEQYF. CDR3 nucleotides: TGTGCCAGCCACCCCGACAGGGCGGACGAGCAGTACTTC.

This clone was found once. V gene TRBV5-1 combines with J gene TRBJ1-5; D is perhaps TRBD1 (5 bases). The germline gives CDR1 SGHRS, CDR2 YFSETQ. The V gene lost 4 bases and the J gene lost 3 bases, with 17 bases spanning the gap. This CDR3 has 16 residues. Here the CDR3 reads CASSPGDEWANQPQHF. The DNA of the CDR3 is TGCGCCAGCAGCCCGGGGGACGAGTGGGCCAATCAGCCCCAGCATTTT.

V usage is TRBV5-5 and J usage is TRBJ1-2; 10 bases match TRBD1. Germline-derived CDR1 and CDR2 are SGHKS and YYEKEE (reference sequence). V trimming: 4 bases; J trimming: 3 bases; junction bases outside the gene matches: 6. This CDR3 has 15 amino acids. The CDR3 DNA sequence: TGTGCCAGCAGCGAGTCGGACAGGGGGGACTATGGCTACACCTTC. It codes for CASSESDRGDYGYTF.

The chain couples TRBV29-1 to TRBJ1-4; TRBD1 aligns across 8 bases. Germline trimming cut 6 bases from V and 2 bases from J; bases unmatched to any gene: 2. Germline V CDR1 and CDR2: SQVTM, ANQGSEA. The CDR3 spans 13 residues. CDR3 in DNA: TGCAGCGTGACAGGGGTGACTAATGAAAAACTGTTTTTT. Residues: CSVTGVTNEKLFF.

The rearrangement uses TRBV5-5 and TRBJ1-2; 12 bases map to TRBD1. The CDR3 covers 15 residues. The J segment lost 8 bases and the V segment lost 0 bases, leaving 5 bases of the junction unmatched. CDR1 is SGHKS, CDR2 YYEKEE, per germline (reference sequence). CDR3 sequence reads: CASSLAGTGGFGYTF. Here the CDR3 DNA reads TGTGCCAGCAGCTTGGCCGGGACAGGGGGCTTCGGCTACACCTTC.

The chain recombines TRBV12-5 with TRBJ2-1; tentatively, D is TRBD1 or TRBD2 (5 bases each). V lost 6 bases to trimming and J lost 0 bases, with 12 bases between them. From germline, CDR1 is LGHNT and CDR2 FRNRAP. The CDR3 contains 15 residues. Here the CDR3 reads CASGPRGGSYNEQFF. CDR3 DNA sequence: TGTGCTAGTGGCCCTCGGGGCGGCTCCTACAATGAGCAGTTCTTC.

CDR3 residues: CASSYGTSGRAFEQFF. CDR3 DNA: TGTGCCAGCAGTTACGGGACTAGCGGGAGGGCCTTTGAGCAGTTCTTC. The V call is TRBV6-5, the J call TRBJ2-1; TRBD2 aligns across 16 bases. The V and J ends lost 2 bases and 9 bases, in that order; junction bases with no gene match: 4. Germline CDR1 and CDR2: MNHEY and SVGAGI. This CDR3 has 16 amino acids.

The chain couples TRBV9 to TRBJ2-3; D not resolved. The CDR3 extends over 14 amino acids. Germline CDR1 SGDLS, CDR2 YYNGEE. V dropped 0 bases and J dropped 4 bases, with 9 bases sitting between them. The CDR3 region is CASSVDGVADTQYF. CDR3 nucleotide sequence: TGTGCCAGCAGCGTAGATGGGGTGGCAGATACGCAGTATTTT.

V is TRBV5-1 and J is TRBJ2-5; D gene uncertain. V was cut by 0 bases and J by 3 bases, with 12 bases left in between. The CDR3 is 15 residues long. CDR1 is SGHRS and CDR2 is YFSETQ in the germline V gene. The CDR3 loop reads CASSLDGQLKETQYF. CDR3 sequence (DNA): TGCGCCAGCAGCTTGGATGGCCAGTTAAAAGAGACCCAGTACTTC.

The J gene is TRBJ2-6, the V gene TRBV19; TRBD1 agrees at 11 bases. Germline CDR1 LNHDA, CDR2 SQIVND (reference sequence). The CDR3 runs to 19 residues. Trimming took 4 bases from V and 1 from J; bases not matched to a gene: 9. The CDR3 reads CASSKTGTGGTSGANVLTF. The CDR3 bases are TGTGCCAGTAGTAAGACCGGGACAGGGGGGACATCTGGGGCCAACGTCCTGACTTTC.

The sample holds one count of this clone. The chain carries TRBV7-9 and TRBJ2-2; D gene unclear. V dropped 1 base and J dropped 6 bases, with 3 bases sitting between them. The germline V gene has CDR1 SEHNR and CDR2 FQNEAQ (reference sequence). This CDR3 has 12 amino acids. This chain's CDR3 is CASSLDPGELFF. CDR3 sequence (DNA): TGTGCCAGCAGCTTAGATCCCGGGGAGCTGTTTTTT. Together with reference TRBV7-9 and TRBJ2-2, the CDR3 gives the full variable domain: DTGVSQNPRHKITKRGQNVTFRCDPISEHNRLYWYRQTLGQGPEFLTYFQNEAQLEKSRLLSDRFSAERPKGSFSTLEIQRTEQGDSAMYLCASSLDPGELFFGEGSRLTVL.

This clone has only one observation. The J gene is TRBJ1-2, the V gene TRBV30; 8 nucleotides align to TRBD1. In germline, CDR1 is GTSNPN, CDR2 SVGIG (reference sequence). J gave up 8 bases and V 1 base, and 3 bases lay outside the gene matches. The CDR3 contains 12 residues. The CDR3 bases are TGTGCCTGGAGTGGGACAGGGTGGGGCTACACCTTC. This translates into CAWSGTGWGYTF.

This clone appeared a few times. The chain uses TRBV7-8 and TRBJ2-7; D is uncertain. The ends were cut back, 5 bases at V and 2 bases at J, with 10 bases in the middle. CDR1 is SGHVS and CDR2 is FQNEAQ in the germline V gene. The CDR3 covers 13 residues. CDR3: CASSRRRTYEQYF. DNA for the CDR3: TGTGCCAGCAGCAGGCGACGGACCTACGAGCAGTACTTC.